This record looks at one T cell receptor (beta chain) sequence and its context. This clonotype was detected only a few times. Its antigen has not been determined. Per-base quality was not reported, and no clone a single base away is much larger than it. The data derive from a study of T-cell memory formation after mild COVID-19 (dated by TCRdb to 2020 to 2022). In terms of the full investigation: Most TCR sequence clusters were specific to one of the two donors. The cohort comprised two young, previously healthy adult volunteers, one female and one male. T-cell clones expanding and contracting after mild COVID-19 in a couple of donors were tracked by longitudinal TCRalpha and TCRbeta repertoire sequencing. Here is what the overall study found, with its caveats: Only a couple of mild cases were covered in the study, and larger cohorts including severe cases with pre-infection samples were considered necessary. Some responding clones were detected in pre-infection memory, which suggested that pre-existing cross-reactive memory T cells had joined the SARS-CoV-2 response. From day 15 to 85, contracting clones showed balanced CD4/CD8 phenotypes, whereas a second wave of clones that expanded from day 15 to 37 leaned towards CD4+. Contracting CD4+ clones appeared mostly in the CM and EM memory subsets, whereas CD8+ clones were enriched in EMRA. SARS-CoV-2 specificity was not confirmed for the second-wave clones peaking on day 37.

Sequencing relied on an Illumina NovaSeq 6000. Using 5'RACE with constant-segment primers, TCRalpha and TCRbeta cDNA libraries were constructed, with sample barcodes and unique molecular identifiers added in the process. Trizol reagent was used to extract RNA from every sample. Amplification of the libraries took two PCR steps, and the second step added a second sample barcode plus Illumina TruSeq adapters. Sequencing of the libraries was done on an Illumina NovaSeq, producing 2 x 150 bp paired-end reads. Turning to the authors' computational methods: The reads were demultiplexed and collapsed into UMI-guided consensus sequences using migec v1.2.7. With mixcr v2.1.11, UMI consensuses were aligned to TRA and TRB V and J templates and assembled into clonotypes. A clonotype was counted as expanded or contracted only when both edgeR and NoisET called the clonotype significant, with the noise models trained on biological replicates. For edgeR calls, a false discovery rate-adjusted p below 0.01 and a log2 fold-change threshold of 1 were applied. PCA with hierarchical clustering of max-normalized trajectories of the 1000 most abundant clonotypes was used as exploratory dynamics analysis. Each responding clone was given a CD4 or CD8 phenotype based on the CD4+ and CD8+ repertoires, which had been sequenced separately. TCRdb itself trimmed the public reads at Q25 with fastp, ran MiXCR and retained productive beta chains. CDR3 protein sequences are deduplicated, and each keeps its most common genes and DNA. These V and J calls are TCRdb output, not the study's own analysis. The sample table lists about 350,000 distinct CDR3 sequences, roughly 15% of them with a count of one. Of the sample, about a fifth falls within the top ten clones.

Ficoll-Paque density gradient centrifugation was the method used to isolate PBMCs. The CDR3, from cysteine to phenylalanine, totals 14 residues. Only CDR3 DNA remains: 42 bases, in frame from the first base. V drops 3 bases and J drops 8 bases, leaving 16 bases in between. The specimen sequenced was PBMCs or a T cell subset sorted from them (not recorded which). This chain is built from TRBV12-3 or TRBV12-4 and TRBJ1-1, with the D gene not clear enough to name. This receptor was identified in a man between 18 and 29 years old who had mild COVID-19 (a few samples of this study predate the infection). The sample titles of this study are shuffled in the database, so cell type and time point are left out; the donor was told from shared clones. For the CDR3, the sequence is CASSFLQGGMEAFF. The DNA sequence is as follows: TGTGCCAGCAGTTTTTTACAAGGAGGAATGGAAGCTTTCTTT.